This T cell receptor (beta chain) was sequenced in a study of T cell responses to AZD1222 COVID-19 vaccine. Study details: Second doses were pooled across both intervals (about 4 or about 12 weeks).

In its sample, this clone was seen once. No antigen is known for it. Measured with immunoSEQ multiplex PCR; TCRdb has only the in-frame clones, and not every one. The sample has 100,000 or so clones; approximately 91% are singletons. The CDR3 runs 14 residues. Germline lookup yields CDR1 KGHSH and CDR2 LQKENI. Trimming took off 2 bases at V and 2 bases at J, with 8 bases between the two ends. Study-wide results and caveats: Within unmutated variant regions lay the reported targets of nearly half of spike-specific TCRs. The peak T cell response came first, and repertoires were sampled only after it. The study found vaccine-associated CD4 TCRs spanning spike, dominant at 160-218 and 743-854.

The rearrangement links TRBV18 to TRBJ2-3, with unresolved D. The material was peripheral blood, obtained on day 0 of AZD1222 vaccination. This sequence was found in an adult in good health. The CDR3 DNA reads as TGTGCCAGCTCACCATCAAGGACCACAGATACGCAGTATTTT. Amino acids: CASSPSRTTDTQYF. Filled out from reference TRBV18 and TRBJ2-3, the complete variable domain reads NAGVMQNPRHLVRRRGQEARLRCSPMKGHSHVYWYRQLPEEGLKFMVYLQKENIIDESGMPKERFSAEFPKEGPSILRIQQVVRGDSAAYFCASSPSRTTDTQYFGPGTRLTVL.